Below are 25 T cell receptor beta chains sequenced from a single sample in a study of T cells in tuberculosis. Here immunoSEQ multiplex PCR was the method, and the copy in TCRdb shows in-frame clones only, minus some. Of about 38,000 clones in the sample, approximately 94% are singletons; the top ten hold 3.5% to 5%. This sample's time point: new active TB diagnosis, blood taken before or within 7 days of starting treatment. The sequencing used PBMCs, collected at tuberculosis diagnosis. The source is an adult with tuberculosis.

V is TRBV19 and J is TRBJ1-2; TRBD1 matches 7 bases. Trimming took 2 bases from V and 5 from J; bases not matched to a gene: 8. Germline values: CDR1 LNHDA, CDR2 SQIVND (reference sequence). The CDR3 runs to 15 residues. CDR3 in DNA: TGTGCCAGTAGTATAAGAACAGGGGATCAGTATGGCTACACCTTC. It codes for CASSIRTGDQYGYTF.

This CDR3 reads CASSRGSGTYFYEQYF. The CDR3 DNA sequence: TGTGCCAGCAGCCGGGGTTCCGGGACATATTTCTACGAGCAGTACTTC. The chain joins TRBV11-3 to TRBJ2-7, with a tentative D call TRBD1 (6 bases). This CDR3 region has 16 residues. Trimming removed 5 bases at V and 3 bases at J, with 20 bases between. Germline CDR1 SGHNT, CDR2 YENEEA.

This clone qualifies as medium-sized. The chain carries TRBV28 and TRBJ1-6, with TRBD1 as a possible D gene (5 bases). V lost 8 bases and J lost 7, with 18 bases in between. From germline, CDR1 is MDHEN and CDR2 SYDVKM. The CDR3 covers 15 residues. In DNA form, the CDR3 reads TGTGCCAGCTCGACCCGCCAGGGTGGAAATTCACCCCTCCACTTT. Translating gives CASSTRQGGNSPLHF.

The chain combines TRBV6-5 with TRBJ1-6; a weak D match, TRBD1 (5 bases). The CDR3 sequence is 14 residues long. In germline, CDR1 is MNHEY, CDR2 SVGAGI. V shed 2 bases and J shed 4 bases, with 6 bases lying between them. CDR3: CASSYRGYNSPLHF. CDR3 nucleotide sequence: TGTGCCAGCAGTTACAGGGGTTATAATTCACCCCTCCACTTT.

The V and J genes are TRBV6-4 and TRBJ2-3, with 14 bases matching TRBD2. V dropped 0 bases and J dropped 4; count of bases not matched to a gene: 0. Germline V gene lookup returns CDR1 MRHNA and CDR2 SNTAGT. The CDR3 consists of 16 residues. In DNA form, the CDR3 reads TGTGCCAGCAGTGACTCGACTAGCGGGGGGGCAGATACGCAGTATTTT. Amino acids: CASSDSTSGGADTQYF.

V is TRBV29-1 and J is TRBJ2-7, with TRBD1 matching 9 bases. The length of the CDR3 is 13 residues. Looked up from germline, CDR1 is SQVTM and CDR2 is ANQGSEA. The ends lost 4 bases at V and 3 bases at J; junction bases unmatched: 4. The CDR3 nucleotides are TGCAGCGTTGTGAGGGACAGGGACTACGAGCAGTACTTC. This encodes CSVVRDRDYEQYF.

CDR3 in amino acids: CAWSTGVWGGYTF. CDR3 bases: TGTGCCTGGTCCACAGGGGTTTGGGGCGGCTACACCTTC. V and J are TRBV30 and TRBJ1-2; the match to TRBD1 covers 7 bases. The length of the CDR3 is 13 residues. The V segment lost 5 bases and the J segment 8 bases; nucleotides outside the gene matches: 11. Germline-derived CDR1 and CDR2 are GTSNPN and SVGIG (reference sequence).

V usage is TRBV5-1 and J usage is TRBJ2-3; 8 nucleotides line up with TRBD2. CDR3 size: 16 residues. V dropped 1 base and J dropped 3; count of bases not matched to a gene: 7. The germline V gene has CDR1 SGHRS and CDR2 YFSETQ. The CDR3 DNA reads TGCGCCAGCAGCTTGAACGCAGGCGGGGGGACAGATACGCAGTATTTT. It encodes CASSLNAGGGTDTQYF.

As DNA, the CDR3 is TGCGCCAGCAGCACAATGACAGGGATTAATGAAAAACTGTTTTTT. Protein product: CASSTMTGINEKLFF. The J gene is TRBJ1-4, the V gene TRBV5-1; 7 bases match TRBD1. Germline trimming cut 4 bases from V and 4 bases from J; bases unmatched to any gene: 7. Germline CDR1 is SGHRS and CDR2 is YFSETQ. The length of the CDR3 is 15 residues.

The chain has TRBV19 and TRBJ2-2, with 9 bases that match TRBD1. V trimming: 4 bases; J trimming: 5 bases; junction bases outside the gene matches: 8. CDR3 length: 16 residues. Germline loops: CDR1 LNHDA, CDR2 SQIVND (reference sequence). The DNA of the CDR3 is TGTGCCAGTAGTACGGGGACAGGGAGGGAAACCGGGGAGCTGTTTTTT. As protein: CASSTGTGRETGELFF.

This clone has only one observation. The chain couples TRBV29-1 to TRBJ2-2; possible D gene TRBD2, 6 bases. V shed 7 bases and J shed 3 bases, with 15 bases lying between them. In germline, CDR1 is SQVTM, CDR2 ANQGSEA. The CDR3 has 14 residues. This CDR3 is CSALLGGDTGELFF. DNA for the CDR3: TGCAGCGCCCTGTTGGGAGGTGACACCGGGGAGCTGTTTTTT.

DNA of the CDR3: TGCGCCAGCAGCCAAGGGCGGGGGGCAGCGGTTCGAGATACGCAGTATTTT. Its translation is CASSQGRGAAVRDTQYF. This chain joins TRBV4-3 and TRBJ2-3, with TRBD2 identical over 8 bases. The CDR3 runs to 17 residues. Unmatched junction bases numbered 11, after V lost 1 base and J lost 5 bases. Per germline, CDR1 LGHNA and CDR2 YSLEER.

CDR3 bases: TGCAGTGCTAGAGATCGAGGGGGCTACACCTTC. It specifies CSARDRGGYTF. The chain couples TRBV20-1 to TRBJ1-2; D is unresolved. This CDR3 has 11 residues. With 0 bases removed from V and 8 bases from J, the gap between germline ends came to 7 bases. Germline lookup yields CDR1 DFQATT and CDR2 SNEGSKA (reference sequence).

The J gene is TRBJ1-1, the V gene TRBV4-3, with 7 bases lining up with TRBD1. Germline V gene lookup returns CDR1 LGHNA and CDR2 YSLEER. The CDR3 loop spans 13 amino acids. Trimming cost V 4 bases and J 5 bases; bases outside gene matches: 4. The CDR3 is CASSRQGGTEAFF. The CDR3 nucleotides read TGCGCCAGCAGCCGACAGGGTGGTACTGAAGCTTTCTTT.

This clone is a singleton in its sample. The chain recombines TRBV20-1 with TRBJ1-2; TRBD1 might be the D (6 bases). Trimming took 6 bases from V and 8 from J, leaving 10 bases between them. The CDR3 contains 10 residues. CDR1 DFQATT and CDR2 SNEGSKA come from the germline V gene (reference sequence). This CDR3 reads CSAAGEGYTF. CDR3 DNA: TGCAGTGCGGCAGGGGAGGGCTACACCTTC.

This chain links TRBV5-1 with TRBJ2-5; 10 nucleotides line up with TRBD1. The V gene's germline CDR1 is SGHRS and CDR2 YFSETQ. This CDR3 has 16 amino acids. Losses at the gene ends were 3 bases for V and 6 bases for J; bases not matched to a gene: 11. The CDR3 nucleotides read TGCGCCAGCAGCTATATGAAAGGGACAGGGGATCAGACCCAGTACTTC. Amino acids: CASSYMKGTGDQTQYF.

The chain uses TRBV2 and TRBJ1-4; TRBD1 aligns across 11 bases. V lost 6 bases to trimming and J lost 0 bases; unmatched junction nucleotides: 0. Germline CDR1 and CDR2: SNHLY and FYNNEI. There are 15 residues in the CDR3. Here the CDR3 reads CASRGQGATNEKLFF. In nucleotides, the CDR3 is TGTGCCAGCAGGGGACAGGGGGCAACTAATGAAAAACTGTTTTTT.

In this sample, this clone turned up once. The J gene is TRBJ2-6, the V gene TRBV6-5; unclear D gene. Trimming stripped 5 bases from V and 4 bases from J, with 12 bases between. This CDR3 is 15 amino acids long. CDR1 is MNHEY and CDR2 is SVGAGI in the germline V gene. Here the CDR3 reads CASSREVLGANVLTF. CDR3 nucleotide sequence: TGTGCCAGCAGTCGCGAGGTCTTGGGGGCCAACGTCCTGACTTTC.

The chain combines TRBV18 with TRBJ2-1; tentatively, D is TRBD2 (7 bases). Between the trimmed V and J ends, which lost 6 bases and 5 bases, there was a span of 20 bases. Germline CDR1 is KGHSH and CDR2 is LQKENI. This CDR3 has 16 residues. The CDR3 DNA sequence: TGTGCCAGCTCTCCCCAAACGGGGGGCCGAAACAATGAGCAGTTCTTC. Translated, it gives CASSPQTGGRNNEQFF.

The rearrangement uses TRBV18 and TRBJ1-1, with 9 positions matching TRBD1. The germline gives CDR1 KGHSH, CDR2 LQKENI. J lost 11 bases, V lost 3 bases, and 10 bases had no gene match. The CDR3 covers 14 residues. The CDR3 coding sequence is TGTGCCAGCTCACCCCCGGGACAGGGAGACGGGGCTTTCTTT. It encodes CASSPPGQGDGAFF.

The rearrangement joins TRBV9 to TRBJ1-6; no firm D call. Germline assignment: CDR1 SGDLS and CDR2 YYNGEE. CDR3 length: 14 residues. V was cut by 2 bases and J by 5 bases, with 8 bases left in between. The CDR3 nucleotides are TGTGCCAGCAGCGTCGACACTCATAATTCACCCCTCCACTTT. It yields the protein CASSVDTHNSPLHF.

V is TRBV19 and J is TRBJ1-2, with 7 bases that match TRBD1. Germline V lookup: CDR1 LNHDA, CDR2 SQIVND (reference sequence). The V gene end was trimmed by 1 base and the J gene end by 8 bases; junction bases not matched to a gene: 4. This CDR3 comprises 13 residues. CDR3 nucleotides: TGTGCCAGTAGTATAGTCGAAGGGGGCGGCTACACCTTC. It is translated as CASSIVEGGGYTF.

The chain is built from TRBV7-2 and TRBJ2-7; D is possibly TRBD2 (5 bases). The germline V gene has CDR1 SGHTA and CDR2 FQGNSA. V lost 5 bases to trimming and J lost 5 bases, with 13 bases between them. CDR3 size: 13 residues. CDR3 amino acids: CASSVRTWDEQYF. The CDR3, as DNA: TGTGCCAGCAGCGTCCGGACTTGGGACGAGCAGTACTTC.

The gene calls are TRBV6-5 and TRBJ2-1; D may be TRBD2 (6 bases). This CDR3 contains 14 residues. Deletions cut 7 bases from V and 7 bases from J, with 17 bases between. Germline CDR1 reads MNHEY; CDR2 reads SVGAGI. Here the CDR3 DNA reads TGTGCCAGCAAACCAGGGCTAGCGACGAATGAGCAGTTCTTC. Protein: CASKPGLATNEQFF.

The V and J genes are TRBV28 and TRBJ2-3; 8 nucleotides agree with TRBD2. This CDR3 spans 16 amino acids. The V gene end was trimmed by 5 bases and the J gene end by 0 bases; junction bases not matched to a gene: 7. Germline values: CDR1 MDHEN, CDR2 SYDVKM. Here the CDR3 reads CASSKASGLSTDTQYF. CDR3 nucleotide sequence: TGTGCCAGCAGTAAGGCTAGCGGGTTAAGCACAGATACGCAGTATTTT.